This is a list of T cell receptor beta chains from one sample in a study of blood T cell repertoires in COVID-19. Method: immunoSEQ multiplex PCR; TCRdb's copy keeps in-frame clones and lacks some. The profile covers 50,000 or so clones, with roughly 81% appearing a single time and roughly 5.7% taken by the ten largest. Sequencing input: peripheral blood. The receptors were sampled from a woman aged 55-69 years with acute or convalescent COVID-19. Each CDR3 is given without its conserved first and last residue.

v_call: TRBV3-1/TRBV3-2
j_call: TRBJ1-6
cdr3_aa: ASSQDRGWEQSPLH

v_call: TRBV4-1
j_call: TRBJ1-1
cdr3_aa: ASSQDELEAF

v_call: TRBV9
j_call: TRBJ2-5
cdr3_aa: ASSVNSGETQY

v_call: TRBV18
j_call: TRBJ1-4
cdr3_aa: ASSPPGQGPLGLF

v_call: TRBV23-1
j_call: TRBJ1-6
cdr3_aa: ASSHCGRGFSPLH

v_call: TRBV14
j_call: TRBJ1-6
cdr3_aa: ASSQVGASPLH

v_call: TRBV6-2/TRBV6-3
j_call: TRBJ2-1
cdr3_aa: ASSFPGTSEYNEQF

v_call: TRBV2
j_call: TRBJ1-5
cdr3_aa: ASNTLNSNQPQH

v_call: TRBV6-6
j_call: TRBJ1-2
cdr3_aa: ASSRPGTGDGGYT

v_call: TRBV5-1
j_call: TRBJ1-1
cdr3_aa: ASSLRTGQATEAF

v_call: TRBV10-1
j_call: TRBJ1-3
cdr3_aa: ASGSGQTKDTIY

v_call: TRBV7-7
j_call: TRBJ2-3
cdr3_aa: ASSLISGGPTDTQY

v_call: TRBV14
j_call: TRBJ1-5
cdr3_aa: ASSQAYEGGKGNQPQH

v_call: TRBV7-9
j_call: TRBJ2-5
cdr3_aa: ASSLAGARKTQY

v_call: TRBV15
j_call: TRBJ1-1
cdr3_aa: ATSRGGQGAVEAF

v_call: TRBV24-1
j_call: TRBJ2-1
cdr3_aa: ATRGSGGNNEQF

v_call: TRBV6-6
j_call: TRBJ1-2
cdr3_aa: ASSPRQGYGYT

v_call: TRBV6-1
j_call: TRBJ2-1
cdr3_aa: ASSDPSGTGNNEQF

v_call: TRBV28
j_call: TRBJ1-3
cdr3_aa: ASSRKGTGGKSGNTIY

v_call: TRBV3-1/TRBV3-2
j_call: TRBJ1-1
cdr3_aa: ASSPSDRRRAEAF

v_call: TRBV5-6
j_call: TRBJ2-7
cdr3_aa: ASSLGRTSYEQY

v_call: TRBV19
j_call: TRBJ1-5
cdr3_aa: ASLRDRDSNQPQH

v_call: TRBV11-2
j_call: TRBJ2-7
cdr3_aa: ASSPGGEQY

v_call: TRBV6-1
j_call: TRBJ1-1
cdr3_aa: ASSDPGQGGTEAF

v_call: TRBV24-1
j_call: TRBJ1-3
cdr3_aa: ATRAGGLSGNTIY

v_call: TRBV20-1
j_call: TRBJ1-1
cdr3_aa: SAKGQGRAF

v_call: TRBV12-3/TRBV12-4
j_call: TRBJ2-7
cdr3_aa: ASSLAVRGEQY

v_call: TRBV30
j_call: TRBJ1-5
cdr3_aa: AWSEGVGQPQH

v_call: TRBV12-3/TRBV12-4
j_call: TRBJ2-7
cdr3_aa: ASKEGARDEQY

v_call: TRBV11-3
j_call: TRBJ2-7
cdr3_aa: ASSLEGAGEQY

v_call: TRBV6-5
j_call: TRBJ2-2
cdr3_aa: ASRPRLANTGELF

v_call: TRBV19
j_call: TRBJ1-1
cdr3_aa: ASTLGGTGLGAEAF

v_call: TRBV5-6
j_call: TRBJ2-5
cdr3_aa: ASSLQGAWETQY

v_call: TRBV28
j_call: TRBJ2-5
cdr3_aa: ASSSRGVQETQY

v_call: TRBV7-8
j_call: TRBJ1-1
cdr3_aa: ASSLRDRGIDTEAF

v_call: TRBV7-2
j_call: TRBJ1-5
cdr3_aa: ASSLTENQPQH

v_call: TRBV7-9
j_call: TRBJ2-7
cdr3_aa: ASSSGESGSRSEQY

v_call: TRBV24-1
j_call: TRBJ2-5
cdr3_aa: ATSDFSRDETQY

v_call: TRBV27
j_call: TRBJ2-7
cdr3_aa: ASSQGPSASYEQY

v_call: TRBV5-8
j_call: TRBJ2-1
cdr3_aa: ASTTGAGDIIGYNEQF

v_call: TRBV6-5
j_call: TRBJ2-1
cdr3_aa: ASSYPRTPNEQF

v_call: TRBV5-4
j_call: TRBJ2-3
cdr3_aa: ASSLARGNTDTQY

v_call: TRBV9
j_call: TRBJ2-3
cdr3_aa: ASSVGEDREDTQY

v_call: TRBV19
j_call: TRBJ2-7
cdr3_aa: ASSPPGTGGREQY

v_call: TRBV5-1
j_call: TRBJ2-3
cdr3_aa: ASSLIGVSTDTQY